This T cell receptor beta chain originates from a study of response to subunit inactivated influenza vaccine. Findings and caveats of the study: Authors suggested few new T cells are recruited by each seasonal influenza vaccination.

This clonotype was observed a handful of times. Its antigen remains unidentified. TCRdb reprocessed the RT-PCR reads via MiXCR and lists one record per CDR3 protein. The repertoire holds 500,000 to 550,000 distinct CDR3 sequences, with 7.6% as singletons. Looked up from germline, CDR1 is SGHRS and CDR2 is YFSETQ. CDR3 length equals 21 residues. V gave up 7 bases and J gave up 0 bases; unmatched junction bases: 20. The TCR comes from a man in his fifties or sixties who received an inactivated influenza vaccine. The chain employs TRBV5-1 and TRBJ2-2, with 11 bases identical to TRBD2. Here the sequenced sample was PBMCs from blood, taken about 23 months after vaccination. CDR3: CASSRTLTSGGFSANTGELFF. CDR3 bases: TGCGCCAGCTCCAGAACACTTACTAGCGGGGGTTTTTCCGCGAACACCGGGGAGCTGTTTTTT.